This T cell receptor (beta chain) was obtained from a study of OX40 agonist ivuxolimab in advanced cancers. About the research overall: Ivuxolimab was administered intravenously to patients at 0.01 to 10 mg/kg every 2 weeks. Patients receiving dose escalation had hepatocellular carcinoma, melanoma, renal cell or head and neck cancer. Overall study results and limits: With doses of 0.1 to 3.0 mg/kg, CD4+ and CD8+ blood T cells had undergone clonal expansion by week 6.

A note on this clone: Its antigen is not known.

Assay used: immunoSEQ multiplex PCR; TCRdb lists only in-frame clones, some missing. The sample consists of tens of thousands of clones, approximately 90% of them appearing once. The material was CD4+ or CD8+ T cells sorted from blood, obtained in a trial of the OX40 agonist ivuxolimab. The sequence was obtained from an adult with an advanced solid tumor such as melanoma, head and neck, liver or kidney cancer.

The CDR3 DNA reads as TGTGCCAGCAGACTTGGACTAGCGGGAGTTGGAGAGACCCAGTACTTC. Protein: CASRLGLAGVGETQYF. The chain is built from TRBV7-9 and TRBJ2-5; 13 bases are shared with TRBD2. CDR3 size: 16 residues. The trim removed 6 bases at V and 4 bases at J, leaving 8 bases unmatched. Germline V gene sequence: CDR1 SEHNR, CDR2 FQNEAQ (reference sequence). Variable domain in full (rest from reference TRBV7-9 and TRBJ2-5): DTGVSQNPRHKITKRGQNVTFRCDPISEHNRLYWYRQTLGQGPEFLTYFQNEAQLEKSRLLSDRFSAERPKGSFSTLEIQRTEQGDSAMYLCASRLGLAGVGETQYFGPGTRLLVL.